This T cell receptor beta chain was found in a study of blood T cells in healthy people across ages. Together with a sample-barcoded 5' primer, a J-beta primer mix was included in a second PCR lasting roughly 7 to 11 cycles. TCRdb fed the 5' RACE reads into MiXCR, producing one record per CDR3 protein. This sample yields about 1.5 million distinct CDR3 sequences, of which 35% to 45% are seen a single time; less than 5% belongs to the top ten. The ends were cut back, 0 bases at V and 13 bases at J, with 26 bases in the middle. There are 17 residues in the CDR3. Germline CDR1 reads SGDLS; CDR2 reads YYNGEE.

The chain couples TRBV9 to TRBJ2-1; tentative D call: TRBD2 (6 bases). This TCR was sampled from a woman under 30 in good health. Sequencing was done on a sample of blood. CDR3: CASSVGGDSIAENIQFF. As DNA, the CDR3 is TGTGCCAGCAGCGTAGGAGGGGACTCAATTGCGGAAAACATTCAGTTCTTC.